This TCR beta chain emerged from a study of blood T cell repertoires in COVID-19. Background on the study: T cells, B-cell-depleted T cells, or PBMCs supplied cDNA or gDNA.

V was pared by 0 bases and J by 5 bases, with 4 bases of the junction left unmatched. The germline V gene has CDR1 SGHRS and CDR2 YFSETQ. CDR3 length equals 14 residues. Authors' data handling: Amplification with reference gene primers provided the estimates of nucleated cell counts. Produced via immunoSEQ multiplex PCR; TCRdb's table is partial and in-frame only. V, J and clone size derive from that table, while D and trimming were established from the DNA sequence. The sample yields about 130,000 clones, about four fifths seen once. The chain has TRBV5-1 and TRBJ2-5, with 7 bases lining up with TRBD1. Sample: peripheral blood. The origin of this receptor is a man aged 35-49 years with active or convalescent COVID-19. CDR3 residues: CASSLGQGMETQYF. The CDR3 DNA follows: TGCGCCAGCAGCTTGGGACAGGGTATGGAGACCCAGTACTTC.